These T cell receptor beta chains were read from a single sample in a study of beta chain features in type 1 diabetes. Measured with immunoSEQ multiplex PCR; TCRdb has only the in-frame clones, and not every one. Here the sample spans just over 600,000 clones, roughly a sixth being singletons. Material: naive CD4+ T cells from blood. The receptors were gathered from a man aged 18 to 29 in good health. Each CDR3 is given with its conserved first and last residue. D genes are given only for firm matches. Not every row has a clone size; where given, it reads once, few, many or a size class.

clone_size: .
v_call: TRBV9
d_call: TRBD1
j_call: TRBJ2-7
cdr3_nt: TGTGCCAGCAGCAAGGGACAGGGGAGACTCCACGAGCAGTACTTC
cdr3_aa: CASSKGQGRLHEQYF

clone_size: few
v_call: TRBV7-2
d_call: .
j_call: TRBJ2-7
cdr3_nt: TGTGCCAGCAGCCAAGGACGTAACGACGGCTACGAGCAGTACTTC
cdr3_aa: CASSQGRNDGYEQYF

clone_size: .
v_call: TRBV21-1
d_call: .
j_call: TRBJ2-3
cdr3_nt: TGTGCCAGCAGCAAAGCGTGGCAGGGTGAGAGCACAGATACGCAGTATTTT
cdr3_aa: CASSKAWQGESTDTQYF

clone_size: .
v_call: TRBV9
d_call: .
j_call: TRBJ2-1
cdr3_nt: TGTGCCAGCAGCTCCCCAAAGGCGGTCAAGGAGCAGTTCTTC
cdr3_aa: CASSSPKAVKEQFF

clone_size: .
v_call: TRBV5-4
d_call: .
j_call: TRBJ2-7
cdr3_nt: TGTGCCAGCAGCCTCGGCACGGGACAACCCTACGAGCAGTACTTC
cdr3_aa: CASSLGTGQPYEQYF

clone_size: few
v_call: TRBV30
d_call: .
j_call: TRBJ2-3
cdr3_nt: TGTGCCTGGAGTGTAGATGGGGGCCCCCCAGATACGCAGTATTTT
cdr3_aa: CAWSVDGGPPDTQYF

clone_size: few
v_call: TRBV4-3
d_call: .
j_call: TRBJ1-1
cdr3_nt: TGCGCCAGCAGCCAAGAGTACAGGGAGAACACTGAAGCTTTCTTT
cdr3_aa: CASSQEYRENTEAFF

clone_size: few
v_call: TRBV10-3
d_call: .
j_call: TRBJ2-7
cdr3_nt: TGTGCCATCAGGGGCGGTGATTACGAGCAGTACTTC
cdr3_aa: CAIRGGDYEQYF

clone_size: .
v_call: TRBV2
d_call: .
j_call: TRBJ1-5
cdr3_nt: TGTGCCAGCAGTGTTGGTACTCAGCCCCAGCATTTT
cdr3_aa: CASSVGTQPQHF

clone_size: .
v_call: TRBV14
d_call: TRBD1
j_call: TRBJ1-1
cdr3_nt: TGTGCCAGCAGCCCCCTAGGTCCGGAAGGACAGGTGGGGATGAACACTGAAGCTTTCTTT
cdr3_aa: CASSPLGPEGQVGMNTEAFF

clone_size: .
v_call: TRBV19
d_call: TRBD1
j_call: TRBJ2-5
cdr3_nt: TGTGCCAGTAGCCGACAGGGGGGCGGGGAGACCCAGTACTTC
cdr3_aa: CASSRQGGGETQYF

clone_size: .
v_call: TRBV6-5
d_call: .
j_call: TRBJ1-1
cdr3_nt: TGTGCCAGCAGTTACTCGAGCCTTATACTCACGGGGGACGCTTTCTTT
cdr3_aa: CASSYSSLILTGDAFF

clone_size: .
v_call: TRBV9
d_call: TRBD2
j_call: TRBJ2-1
cdr3_nt: TGTGCCAGCAGCGTAGTGGCGGGAGCATCCTACAATGAGCAGTTCTTC
cdr3_aa: CASSVVAGASYNEQFF

clone_size: .
v_call: TRBV15
d_call: .
j_call: TRBJ1-3
cdr3_nt: TGTGCCACCAGCAGAGTGGTGGTGCCGAGCTCTGGAAACACCATATATTTT
cdr3_aa: CATSRVVVPSSGNTIYF

clone_size: .
v_call: TRBV27
d_call: .
j_call: TRBJ1-4
cdr3_nt: TGTGCCAGCAGTTTTCGACAGAGTAATGAAAAACTGTTTTTT
cdr3_aa: CASSFRQSNEKLFF

clone_size: few
v_call: TRBV9
d_call: .
j_call: TRBJ2-7
cdr3_nt: TGTGCCAGCAGCGAATCCACGGAGACCTACGAGCAGTACTTC
cdr3_aa: CASSESTETYEQYF

clone_size: few
v_call: TRBV7-8
d_call: TRBD2
j_call: TRBJ2-5
cdr3_nt: TGTGCCAGCAGACAAAAAAGACTAGCGGGGCGAGAGACCCAGTACTTC
cdr3_aa: CASRQKRLAGRETQYF

clone_size: .
v_call: TRBV7-2
d_call: .
j_call: TRBJ2-7
cdr3_nt: TGTGCCAGCAGCCTCCTCGGAGTCGCTGACGAGCAGTACTTC
cdr3_aa: CASSLLGVADEQYF

clone_size: .
v_call: TRBV6-6
d_call: .
j_call: TRBJ1-2
cdr3_nt: TGTGCCAGCAGTTACTCCGGGTACGCCTATGGCTACACCTTC
cdr3_aa: CASSYSGYAYGYTF